The present T cell receptor (beta chain) was sequenced within a study of blood T cell repertoires in COVID-19. This CDR3 contains 12 residues. V gave up 6 bases and J gave up 8 bases, with 13 bases separating them. Seattle's enrolled individuals joined amid active infection and were then monitored longitudinally. Methods used by the authors: How many nucleated cells were present was estimated from reference gene primer amplification. Data came from immunoSEQ multiplex PCR; TCRdb stores just in-frame clones and leaves some out. V and J calls and clone size come straight from that table; D and trimming were deduced from the DNA. The sample holds roughly 120,000 clones, 75% to 90% seen once.

The clonotype comes from a woman older than 75 with COVID-19, enrolled during active disease. Sequencing was performed on peripheral blood. The rearrangement uses TRBV12-3 or TRBV12-4 and TRBJ1-2; D is unclear. Here the CDR3 DNA reads TGTGCCAGCAGCCACCATGGCGGGGGCTACACCTTC. It is translated as CASSHHGGGYTF.